The clone carrying this TCR beta chain was observed a few times. The sample originates from a study of regulatory T cells in long-lasting Graves disease. Germline CDR1 is DFQATT and CDR2 is SNEGSKA (reference sequence). V lost 4 bases to trimming and J lost 4 bases, with 8 bases between them. This CDR3 spans 12 amino acids. Time point denoted: persistent/refractory GD, antithyroid drugs over 5 years with positive TRAb. The TCR library was prepared using RNA isolated from PBMCs. Arm-PCR of CDR3 regions with iRepertoire HTBI primers generated TCR beta libraries. TCRdb reprocessed the multiplex PCR reads with MiXCR, giving one entry per CDR3 protein. The sample has fewer than 550,000 distinct CDR3 sequences; about 22% are singletons.

This clonotype originated in a female donor with Graves disease. Sample: peripheral blood mononuclear cells (PBMCs), taken when the disease was refractory, from a patient treated with antithyroid drugs. This sequence joins TRBV20-1 and TRBJ2-1; D ambiguous. The CDR3 region has the DNA TGCAGTGCTACCGGCAGATACAATGAGCAGTTCTTC. Its protein is CSATGRYNEQFF.